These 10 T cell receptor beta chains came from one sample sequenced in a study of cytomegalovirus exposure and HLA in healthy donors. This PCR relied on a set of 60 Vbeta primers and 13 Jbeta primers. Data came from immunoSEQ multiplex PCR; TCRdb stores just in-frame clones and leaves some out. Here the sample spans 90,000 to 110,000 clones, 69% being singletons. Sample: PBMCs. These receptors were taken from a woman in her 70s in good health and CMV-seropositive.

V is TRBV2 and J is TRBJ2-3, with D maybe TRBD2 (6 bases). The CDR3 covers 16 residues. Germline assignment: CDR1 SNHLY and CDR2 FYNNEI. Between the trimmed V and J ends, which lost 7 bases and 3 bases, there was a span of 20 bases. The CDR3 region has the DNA TGTGCCAGCAACTTACTAGCTCCCGCTAATACAGATACGCAGTATTTT. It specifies CASNLLAPANTDTQYF.

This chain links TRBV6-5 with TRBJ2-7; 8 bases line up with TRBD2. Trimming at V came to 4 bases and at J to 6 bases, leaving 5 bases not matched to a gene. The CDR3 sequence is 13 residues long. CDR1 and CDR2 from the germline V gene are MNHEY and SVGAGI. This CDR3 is CASSFRTSSEQYF. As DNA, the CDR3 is TGTGCCAGCAGTTTCCGGACTAGCTCCGAGCAGTACTTC.

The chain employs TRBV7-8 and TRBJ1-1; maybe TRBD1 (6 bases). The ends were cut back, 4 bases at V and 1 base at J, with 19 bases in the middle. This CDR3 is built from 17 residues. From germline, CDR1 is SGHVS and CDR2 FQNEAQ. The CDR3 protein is CASSYPRGAGRNTEAFF. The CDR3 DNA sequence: TGTGCCAGCAGCTACCCCCGGGGGGCGGGTAGGAACACTGAAGCTTTCTTT.

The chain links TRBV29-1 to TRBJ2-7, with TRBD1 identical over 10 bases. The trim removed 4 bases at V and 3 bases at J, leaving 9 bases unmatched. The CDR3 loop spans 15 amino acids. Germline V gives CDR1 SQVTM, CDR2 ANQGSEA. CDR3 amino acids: CSVGSRDRGVYEQYF. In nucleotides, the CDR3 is TGCAGCGTTGGGTCCCGGGACAGGGGTGTCTACGAGCAGTACTTC.

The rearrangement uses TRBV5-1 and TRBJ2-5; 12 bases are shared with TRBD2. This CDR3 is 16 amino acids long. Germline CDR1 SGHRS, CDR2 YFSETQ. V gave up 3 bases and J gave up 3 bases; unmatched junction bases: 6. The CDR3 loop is CASSSTGLAGKETQYF. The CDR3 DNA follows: TGCGCCAGCAGCTCAACTGGACTAGCGGGGAAAGAGACCCAGTACTTC.

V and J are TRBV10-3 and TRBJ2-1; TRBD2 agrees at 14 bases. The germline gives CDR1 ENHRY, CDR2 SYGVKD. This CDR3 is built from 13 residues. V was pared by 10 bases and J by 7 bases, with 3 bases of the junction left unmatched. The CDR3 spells CATRLAGGNEQFF. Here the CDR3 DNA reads TGTGCCACCCGACTAGCGGGGGGGAATGAGCAGTTCTTC.

CDR3 DNA: TGCGCCAGCAGCCAAGGAGTTGGACAGCAAGAGACCCAGTACTTC. Translated, it gives CASSQGVGQQETQYF. This chain connects TRBV4-1 to TRBJ2-5; perhaps TRBD1 as D (6 bases). Per germline, CDR1 MGHRA and CDR2 YSYEKL. The germline V and J ends were trimmed by 1 base and 2 bases, with 11 bases remaining between them. This CDR3 region has 15 residues.

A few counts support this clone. The CDR3 DNA reads as TGCGCCAGCAGTGACATCGGGACAGGGGATTCACCCCTCCACTTT. Protein sequence: CASSDIGTGDSPLHF. This rearrangement joins TRBV10-2 to TRBJ1-6, with TRBD1 identical over 10 bases. The CDR3 totals 15 residues. V shed 3 bases and J 8 bases; nucleotides not matched to a gene: 4. The germline V gene has CDR1 WSHSY and CDR2 SAAADI.

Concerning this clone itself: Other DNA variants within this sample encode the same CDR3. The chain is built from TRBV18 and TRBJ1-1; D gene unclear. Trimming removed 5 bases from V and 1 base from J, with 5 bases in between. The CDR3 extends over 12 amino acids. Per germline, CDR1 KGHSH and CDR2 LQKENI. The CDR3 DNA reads TGTGCCAGCTCAGGCGGGAACACTGAAGCTTTCTTT. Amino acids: CASSGGNTEAFF.

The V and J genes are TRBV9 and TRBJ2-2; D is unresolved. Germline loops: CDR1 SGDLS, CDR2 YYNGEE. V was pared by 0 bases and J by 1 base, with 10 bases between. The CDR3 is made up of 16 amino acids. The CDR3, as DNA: TGTGCCAGCAGCGTAGCGGCAGGAATGAACACCGGGGAGCTGTTTTTT. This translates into CASSVAAGMNTGELFF.